One and the same sample provided the 10 T cell receptor beta chains below, sequenced in a study of blood T cell repertoires in COVID-19. Sequencing was performed with immunoSEQ multiplex PCR; in TCRdb, only in-frame clones are kept and a portion is missing. In the table there are about 51,000 clones, around 93% of which are singletons. The sequenced sample consisted of peripheral blood. The receptors were sampled from a man aged 45-60 years with acute or convalescent COVID-19.

The V gene is TRBV7-3, the J gene TRBJ2-5, with TRBD1 matching 12 bases. The CDR3 totals 17 residues. Germline CDR1 reads SGHTA; CDR2 reads FQGTGA. After removal of 2 bases from V and 7 bases from J, the junction contained 11 bases not matched to a gene. In DNA form, the CDR3 reads TGTGCCAGCAGCTTATCGGGACAGGGGGCGAAATTAGCGACCCAGTACTTC. This sequence encodes CASSLSGQGAKLATQYF.

This chain uses TRBV10-3 with TRBJ1-5; D is undetermined. V lost 2 bases and J lost 4, with 6 bases in between. Germline V gene data show CDR1 as ENHRY and CDR2 as SYGVKD. The CDR3 sequence is 13 residues long. The CDR3 DNA is TGTGCCATCAGTGAGGACGGGAATCAGCCCCAGCATTTT. Translating gives CAISEDGNQPQHF.

The V call is TRBV6-5, the J call TRBJ1-5; TRBD1 is a possible D gene (6 bases). CDR1 and CDR2 (germline): MNHEY, SVGAGI. CDR3 length equals 15 residues. V lost 6 bases to trimming and J lost 1 base, with 13 bases between them. This CDR3 reads CASSSTRGSNQPQHF. The CDR3 nucleotides read TGTGCCAGCAGCTCAACCAGGGGCAGCAATCAGCCCCAGCATTTT.

This clone was picked up a small number of times. The chain combines TRBV3-1 (or the pseudogene TRBV3-2) with TRBJ2-1; D might be TRBD1 (6 bases). CDR3 length: 15 amino acids. Trimming removed 0 bases from V and 4 bases from J, with 10 bases in between. Germline values: CDR1 LGHDT, CDR2 YNNKEL (reference sequence). CDR3 region: CASSQEQGVYNEQFF. CDR3 DNA sequence: TGTGCCAGCAGCCAAGAACAGGGCGTTTACAATGAGCAGTTCTTC.

The V gene is TRBV12-3 or TRBV12-4, the J gene TRBJ2-5, with D unclear. CDR3 length: 13 amino acids. V lost 2 bases to trimming and J lost 4 bases, with 8 bases between them. The CDR3 region has the DNA TGTGCCAGCAGTTTATCCTCTTTAGAGACCCAGTACTTC. Protein product: CASSLSSLETQYF.

This sequence joins TRBV7-9 and TRBJ2-7; no firm D call. The CDR3 has 11 residues. V lost 6 bases and J lost 2, with 5 bases in between. Germline assignment: CDR1 SEHNR and CDR2 FQNEAQ (reference sequence). As DNA, the CDR3 is TGTGCCAGCAGTTACACCTACGAGCAGTACTTC. Translation: CASSYTYEQYF. The full variable domain, completed using reference TRBV7-9 and TRBJ2-7, is DTGVSQNPRHKITKRGQNVTFRCDPISEHNRLYWYRQTLGQGPEFLTYFQNEAQLEKSRLLSDRFSAERPKGSFSTLEIQRTEQGDSAMYLCASSYTYEQYFGPGTRLTVT.

V gene TRBV24-1 combines with J gene TRBJ2-1; 11 bases are a match to TRBD2. Trimming at V came to 4 bases and at J to 5 bases, leaving 6 bases not matched to a gene. Germline V gives CDR1 KGHDR, CDR2 SFDVKD. The CDR3 loop spans 16 amino acids. The CDR3 here is CATSDSSGGLNNEQFF. CDR3 nucleotides: TGTGCCACCAGTGACTCTAGCGGGGGGCTAAACAATGAGCAGTTCTTC.

V is TRBV19 and J is TRBJ1-1; 9 positions agree with TRBD1. There are 16 residues in the CDR3. Germline V gene lookup returns CDR1 LNHDA and CDR2 SQIVND (reference sequence). The V and J ends lost 4 bases and 5 bases, in that order; junction bases with no gene match: 11. DNA of the CDR3: TGTGCCAGTAGTAGCCAAGACGCGGGACAGGGAACTGAAGCTTTCTTT. As protein: CASSSQDAGQGTEAFF.

V is TRBV12-2 and J is TRBJ2-4; TRBD1 was called by the table and not checked on the DNA. TRBV12-2 is marked as a pseudogene. This CDR3 contains 17 residues. The CDR3 region has the DNA TGTGCAAGTCGCTCCCGGTTCAACAGGGAGAGACCCAACATTCAGTACTTC. Protein: CASRSRFNRERPNIQYF.

The CDR3 DNA reads as TGTGCCAGTAGTGGGCCTCCGACAGATACGCAGTATTTT. Amino acid sequence: CASSGPPTDTQYF. The chain combines TRBV19 with TRBJ2-3; D call uncertain. This CDR3 region has 13 residues. Trimming stripped 5 bases from V and 3 bases from J, with 9 bases between. Germline lookup yields CDR1 LNHDA and CDR2 SQIVND (reference sequence).